The T cell receptor (beta chain) under discussion was sequenced for a study of identical twins. Notes on the study in general: Possibly, invariant MAIT and iNKT cells partly confounded zero-insertion analyses. Cord blood beta clonotypes that were abundant carried fewer insertions, and memory repertoires showed no such trend.

The CDR3 is 12 residues long. V lost 2 bases and J lost 4, with 3 bases in between. In germline, CDR1 is MNHEY, CDR2 SVGEGT. Turning to this clonotype: Its antigen is unidentified.

One entry per CDR3 protein, called by TCRdb with MiXCR from the 5' RACE reads. The data show under 350,000 distinct CDR3 sequences, less than 9.5% seen once. With no exceptions, donors were healthy Caucasians. The same specimen was also included in a second study, on yellow fever vaccine responses in identical twins.

The sample taken for sequencing was CD8+ T cells sorted from blood. This receptor was obtained from a woman under 30 in good health. The chain employs TRBV6-2 or TRBV6-3 and TRBJ2-1, with D uncertain. The CDR3 coding sequence is TGTGCCAGCAGTTACCTATACAATGAGCAGTTCTTC. Encoded protein: CASSYLYNEQFF.